Reported below is one T cell receptor beta chain. Germline CDR1 LNHNV, CDR2 YYDKDF (reference sequence). This CDR3 comprises 16 residues. The germline V and J ends were trimmed by 0 bases and 4 bases, with 16 bases remaining between them. These data originate in a study of shared clonotypes between healthy human individuals. Study details: The cohort comprised a couple of women and a few men. Their ages spanned 18 to 49 years.

Negatively enriched CD4+ T cells were divided by CD45RA into naive and memory. Genomic DNA of every subset was divided equally among multiple immunoSEQ plates. TCRdb's copy holds only in-frame clones and misses some; the assay was immunoSEQ multiplex PCR. This table has about 980,000 clones, less than 85% appearing once. The V and J genes are TRBV15 and TRBJ2-7; tentatively, D is TRBD2 (6 bases). The receptor was isolated from a man younger than 35 in good health. The sequencing sample was made of memory CD4+ T cells sorted from blood. As for subset: CD45RA-negative fraction. The CDR3 nucleotides are TGTGCCACCAGCAGAGACGGGAGTATTTCACGGTACGAGCAGTACTTC. This gives the protein CATSRDGSISRYEQYF.